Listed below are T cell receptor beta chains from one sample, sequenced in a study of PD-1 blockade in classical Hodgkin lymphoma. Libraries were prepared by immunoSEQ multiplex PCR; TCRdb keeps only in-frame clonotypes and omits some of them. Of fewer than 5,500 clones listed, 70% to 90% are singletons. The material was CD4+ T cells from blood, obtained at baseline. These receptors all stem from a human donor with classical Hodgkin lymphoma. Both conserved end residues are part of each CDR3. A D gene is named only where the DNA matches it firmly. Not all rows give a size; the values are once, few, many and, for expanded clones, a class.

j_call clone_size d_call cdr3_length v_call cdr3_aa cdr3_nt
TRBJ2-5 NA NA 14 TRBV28 CASSLWKMEETQYF TGTGCCAGCAGTTTGTGGAAGATGGAGGAGACCCAGTACTTC
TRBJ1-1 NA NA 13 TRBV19 CASRYRENTEAFF TGTGCCAGTAGGTACAGGGAGAACACTGAAGCTTTCTTT
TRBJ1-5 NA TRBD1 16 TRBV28 CASSPVWGQGYQPQHF TGTGCCAGCAGTCCAGTTTGGGGACAGGGGTATCAGCCCCAGCATTTT
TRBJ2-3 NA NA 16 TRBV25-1 CASSSPAGPVSDTQYF TGTGCCAGCAGTTCCCCCGCGGGGCCCGTTTCCGATACGCAGTATTTT
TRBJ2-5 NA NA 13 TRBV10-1 CASSESPRETQYF TGCGCCAGCAGTGAGAGTCCGCGCGAGACCCAGTACTTC
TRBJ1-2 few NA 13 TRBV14 CASWGRSGGGYTF TGTGCCAGCTGGGGACGGTCCGGGGGCGGCTACACCTTC
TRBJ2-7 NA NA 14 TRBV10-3 CATNLAVISYEQYF TGTGCCACCAATTTAGCGGTTATCTCCTACGAGCAGTACTTC
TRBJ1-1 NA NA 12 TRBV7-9 CASSPGQGTAFF TGTGCCAGCAGCCCGGGGCAGGGGACAGCTTTCTTT
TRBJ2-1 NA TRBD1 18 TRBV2 CASIFSPGDRVTYNEQFF TGTGCCAGCATTTTCTCCCCAGGGGACAGGGTGACCTACAATGAGCAGTTCTTC
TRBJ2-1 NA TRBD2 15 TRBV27 CASSLSSTSGEGPFF TGTGCCAGCAGTTTATCATCTACTAGCGGGGAGGGCCCGTTCTTC
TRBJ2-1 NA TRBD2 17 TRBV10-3 CAISESRASGDHNEQFF TGTGCCATCAGTGAGTCGAGGGCTAGCGGGGACCACAATGAGCAGTTCTTC
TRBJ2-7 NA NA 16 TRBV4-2 CASSHLTRGDTDEQYF TGTGCCAGCAGCCATCTCACCCGGGGCGACACCGACGAGCAGTACTTC
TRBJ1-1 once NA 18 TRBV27 CASSFRVRNVIMNTEAFF TGTGCCAGCAGTTTTAGGGTCCGGAACGTTATCATGAACACTGAAGCTTTCTTT
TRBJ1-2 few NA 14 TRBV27 CASSFDRQNYGYTF TGTGCCAGCAGTTTTGATCGACAGAACTATGGCTACACCTTC
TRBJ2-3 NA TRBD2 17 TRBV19 CASSRGGLAGGADTQYF TGTGCCAGTAGTAGAGGGGGTCTAGCGGGAGGCGCAGATACGCAGTATTTT
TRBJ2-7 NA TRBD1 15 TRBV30 CAWSPWDRGLYEQYF TGTGCCTGGAGTCCCTGGGACAGGGGGCTTTACGAGCAGTACTTC
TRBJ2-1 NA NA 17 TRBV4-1 CASSQDGRGSSWTEQFF TGCGCCAGCAGCCAAGATGGAAGGGGGTCCTCTTGGACTGAGCAGTTCTTC
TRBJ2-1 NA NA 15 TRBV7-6 CASSLIGGSYNEQFF TGTGCCAGCAGCTTAATAGGGGGCTCCTACAATGAGCAGTTCTTC
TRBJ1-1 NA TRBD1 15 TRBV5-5 CASSPGGQGWTEAFF TGTGCCAGCAGTCCAGGGGGACAGGGGTGGACTGAAGCTTTCTTT
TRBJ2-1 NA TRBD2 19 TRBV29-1 CSVFGSSGGSWESYNEQFF TGCAGCGTTTTTGGGTCTTCCGGGGGGTCTTGGGAATCCTACAATGAGCAGTTCTTC
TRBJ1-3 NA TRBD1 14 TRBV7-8 CASSLTGVGNTIYF TGTGCCAGCAGCTTAACAGGGGTTGGAAACACCATATATTTT
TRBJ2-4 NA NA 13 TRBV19 CASSRDGSPIQYF TGTGCCAGTAGTCGGGACGGCTCCCCAATTCAGTACTTC
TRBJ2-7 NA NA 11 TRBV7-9 CASSLAGEQYF TGTGCCAGCAGCTTAGCGGGCGAGCAGTACTTC
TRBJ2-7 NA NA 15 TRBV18 CASSPPSYRSYEQYF TGTGCCAGCTCACCACCTTCCTACAGATCCTACGAGCAGTACTTC
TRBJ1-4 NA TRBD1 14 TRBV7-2 CASSSLTGEEKLFF TGTGCCAGCAGCTCGCTGACAGGGGAGGAAAAACTGTTTTTT
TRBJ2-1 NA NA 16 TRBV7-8 CASSVGSGVSYNEQFF TGTGCCAGCAGCGTTGGAAGCGGCGTTTCCTACAATGAGCAGTTCTTC
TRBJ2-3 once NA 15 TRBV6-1 CASSPSSAGPDTQYF TGTGCCAGCAGTCCCTCTAGTGCGGGCCCAGATACGCAGTATTTT
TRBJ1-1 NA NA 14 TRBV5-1 CASSLGQTNTEAFF TGCGCCAGCAGCTTAGGACAGACGAACACTGAAGCTTTCTTT
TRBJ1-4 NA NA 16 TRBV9 CASSGGRLLTNEKLFF TGTGCCAGCAGCGGCGGACGTTTGTTGACTAATGAAAAACTGTTTTTT
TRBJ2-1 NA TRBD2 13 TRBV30 CAWSNNSGRKQFF TGTGCCTGGAGTAACAACAGCGGGAGGAAGCAGTTCTTC
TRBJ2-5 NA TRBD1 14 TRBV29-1 CSVESRQGEETQYF TGCAGCGTTGAATCGCGACAGGGGGAAGAGACCCAGTACTTC
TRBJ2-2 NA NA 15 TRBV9 CASSPTLRVAGELFF TGTGCCAGCAGCCCAACGTTGAGGGTCGCCGGGGAGCTGTTTTTT
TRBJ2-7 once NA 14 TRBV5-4 CASSLEGGDYEQYF TGTGCCAGCAGCTTGGAGGGAGGTGACTACGAGCAGTACTTC
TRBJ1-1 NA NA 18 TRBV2 CASTWTYLGSRRGTEAFF TGTGCCAGCACCTGGACCTACCTGGGGTCTCGGAGGGGGACTGAAGCTTTCTTT
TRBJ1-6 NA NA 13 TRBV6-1 CASSEVPVSPLHF TGTGCCAGCAGTGAAGTGCCGGTTTCACCCCTCCACTTT
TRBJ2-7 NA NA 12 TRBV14 CASSQSTYEQYF TGTGCCAGCAGCCAGTCGACCTACGAGCAGTACTTC
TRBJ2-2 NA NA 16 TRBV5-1 CASSLASSGVPGELFF TGCGCCAGCAGCTTGGCCTCTAGTGGGGTCCCCGGGGAGCTGTTTTTT
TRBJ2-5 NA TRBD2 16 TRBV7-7 CASSLAAGGSQETQYF TGTGCTAGCAGCTTAGCAGCGGGGGGGAGCCAAGAGACCCAGTACTTC
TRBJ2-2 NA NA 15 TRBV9 CASSPRGARVGELFF TGTGCCAGCAGCCCACGGGGAGCCCGGGTCGGGGAGCTGTTTTTT
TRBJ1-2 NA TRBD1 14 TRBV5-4 CASSLTGGSHGYTF TGTGCCAGCAGCTTGACAGGGGGCTCTCATGGCTACACCTTC
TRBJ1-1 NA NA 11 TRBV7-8 CASRVQGKAFF TGTGCCAGCAGGGTACAGGGAAAAGCTTTCTTT
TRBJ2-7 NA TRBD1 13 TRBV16 CASSQQGAYEQYF TGTGCCAGCAGCCAACAGGGGGCCTACGAGCAGTACTTC
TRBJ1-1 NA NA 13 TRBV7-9 CASSLGGYPEAFF TGTGCCAGCAGCTTAGGAGGGTACCCCGAAGCTTTCTTT
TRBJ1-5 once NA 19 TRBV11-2 CASSPVTRLFRAATQPQHF TGTGCCAGCAGTCCCGTAACACGGCTCTTCAGGGCCGCAACTCAGCCCCAGCATTTT
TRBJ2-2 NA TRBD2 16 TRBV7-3 CASSRLAGGRGGELFF TGTGCCAGCAGCCGGCTAGCGGGAGGCCGCGGCGGGGAGCTGTTTTTT
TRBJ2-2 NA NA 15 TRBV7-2 CASSLNSGFAGELFF TGTGCCAGCAGCTTAAATTCAGGGTTCGCCGGGGAGCTGTTTTTT
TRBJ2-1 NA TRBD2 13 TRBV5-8 CASSPSAGVKQFF TGTGCCAGCAGCCCATCAGCGGGAGTCAAGCAGTTCTTC
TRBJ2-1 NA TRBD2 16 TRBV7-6 CASSLGLAGGNNEQFF TGTGCCAGCAGCTTAGGGCTAGCGGGAGGGAACAATGAGCAGTTCTTC
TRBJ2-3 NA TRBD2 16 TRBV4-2 CASSQETSGVTDTQYF TGTGCCAGCAGCCAAGAGACTAGCGGGGTTACAGATACGCAGTATTTT
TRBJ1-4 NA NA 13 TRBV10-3 CASGEAGNEKLFF TGTGCCAGCGGGGAGGCGGGAAATGAAAAACTGTTTTTT
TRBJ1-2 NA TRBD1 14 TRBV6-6 CASSYGDRNYGYTF TGTGCCAGCAGTTACGGGGACAGGAACTATGGCTACACCTTC
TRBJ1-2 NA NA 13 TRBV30 CANSPGQSYGYTF TGTGCCAATTCACCCGGACAAAGTTATGGCTACACCTTC
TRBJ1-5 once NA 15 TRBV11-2 CASSSNPGGNQPQHF TGTGCCAGCAGCTCCAACCCTGGGGGCAATCAGCCCCAGCATTTT
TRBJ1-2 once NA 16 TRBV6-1 CASSEDAGAGVYGYTF TGTGCCAGCAGTGAAGACGCCGGGGCCGGAGTCTATGGCTACACCTTC
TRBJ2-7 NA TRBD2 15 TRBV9 CASSVDSGGGYEQYF TGTGCCAGCAGCGTAGATTCGGGAGGGGGCTACGAGCAGTACTTC